The 21 T cell receptor beta chains reported below all come from one sample, sequenced in a study of shared clonotypes between healthy human individuals. Only in-frame clones appear in the TCRdb table, and some are missing; sequencing was by immunoSEQ multiplex PCR. The sample lists approximately 2,200,000 clones; roughly 91% were seen once. Naive CD8 cells were CD45RO-negative, positively selected for CCR7, excluding terminally differentiated effector memory CD45RA+ cells. Sample: naive CD8+ T cells from PBMCs. The source is a man between 18 and 35 years old in good health. Some clones in this sample may be carry-over from other donors' samples.

The chain uses TRBV7-9 and TRBJ1-1; 7 positions match TRBD1. There are 14 residues in the CDR3. Germline V gives CDR1 SEHNR, CDR2 FQNEAQ (reference sequence). The trim removed 6 bases at V and 9 bases at J, leaving 13 bases unmatched. Here the CDR3 reads CASRGGRGASQAFF. DNA of the CDR3: TGTGCCAGCAGAGGGGGCAGGGGTGCTTCTCAAGCTTTCTTT.

This chain links TRBV28 with TRBJ2-1; the match to TRBD2 covers 12 bases. The V segment lost 4 bases and the J segment 4 bases; nucleotides outside the gene matches: 14. The CDR3 is 19 amino acids. From germline, CDR1 is MDHEN and CDR2 SYDVKM. DNA for the CDR3: TGTGCCAGCAGTTATAGACTAGCGGGAGCGCGTTTGGGTTACAATGAGCAGTTCTTC. Translation gives CASSYRLAGARLGYNEQFF.

This chain uses TRBV5-6 with TRBJ1-1; no firm D call. Germline-derived CDR1 and CDR2 are SGHDT and YYEEEE. The length of the CDR3 is 15 residues. Trimming pared 4 bases from V and 1 base from J, leaving 14 bases between. In DNA, the CDR3 is TGTGCCAGCAGCCTCGCATGGGTGGGGAACACTGAAGCTTTCTTT. Its translation: CASSLAWVGNTEAFF.

The J gene is TRBJ2-7, the V gene TRBV2; D tentatively fits TRBD1 or TRBD2 (6 bases each). Germline CDR1 SNHLY, CDR2 FYNNEI. The V gene lost 7 bases and the J gene lost 4 bases, with 17 bases spanning the gap. CDR3 length equals 14 residues. The CDR3: CASNPAGGIYEQYF. DNA of the CDR3: TGTGCCAGCAACCCGGCCGGGGGCATTTACGAGCAGTACTTC. The full variable domain, its missing parts supplied by reference TRBV2 and TRBJ2-7, is EPEVTQTPSHQVTQMGQEVILRCVPISNHLYFYWYRQILGQKVEFLVSFYNNEISEKSEIFDDQFSVERPDGSNFTLKIRSTKLEDSAMYFCASNPAGGIYEQYFGPGTRLTVT.

The V gene is TRBV27, the J gene TRBJ1-1, with D perhaps matching TRBD1 (6 bases). CDR1 and CDR2 (germline): MNHEY, SMNVEV (reference sequence). V was cut by 0 bases and J by 3 bases, with 14 bases left in between. The CDR3 is 16 amino acids. DNA of the CDR3: TGTGCCAGCAGTTTATCAATACAGGGCATCGACACTGAAGCTTTCTTT. This gives the protein CASSLSIQGIDTEAFF.

This clone was counted a few times. The rearrangement joins TRBV18 to TRBJ1-1; D may be TRBD1 (5 bases). CDR3 length equals 14 residues. The germline CDR1 and CDR2 sequences are KGHSH and LQKENI. The V end lost 6 bases, the J end lost 4 bases, and 15 bases lay between the germline ends. The CDR3 DNA follows: TGTGCCAGCTCGCCGATCGACGGGACCACTGAAGCTTTCTTT. Protein product: CASSPIDGTTEAFF.

The chain is built from TRBV11-2 and TRBJ2-7; D assignment may be TRBD1 or TRBD2 (6 bases each). V lost 7 bases and J 2 bases, leaving 18 bases between the germline ends. Germline-derived CDR1 and CDR2 are SGHAT and FQNNGV. This CDR3 spans 15 amino acids. The CDR3 protein is CASTLGAGPAYEQYF. DNA of the CDR3: TGTGCCAGCACCCTGGGGGCGGGACCCGCCTACGAGCAGTACTTC.

J is TRBJ1-2 and V is TRBV9; possibly TRBD1 for D (5 bases). The V gene lost 0 bases and the J gene lost 6 bases, with 18 bases spanning the gap. This CDR3 contains 16 residues. Germline CDR1 is SGDLS and CDR2 is YYNGEE. The CDR3: CASSVDSGTGGDGYTF. The DNA of the CDR3 is TGTGCCAGCAGCGTAGATTCGGGAACAGGAGGCGATGGCTACACCTTC.

The gene calls are TRBV29-1 and TRBJ2-2; D remains ambiguous. CDR1 and CDR2 (germline): SQVTM, ANQGSEA. The V gene lost 0 bases and the J gene lost 3 bases, with 17 bases spanning the gap. The CDR3 covers 17 residues. CDR3 in DNA: TGCAGCGTTGAAGATTTGAGCAGGTCTGACGACACCGGGGAGCTGTTTTTT. Amino acids: CSVEDLSRSDDTGELFF.

The chain combines TRBV5-1 with TRBJ2-5, with a tentative D call TRBD1 (5 bases). Germline V gene sequence: CDR1 SGHRS, CDR2 YFSETQ. V shed 3 bases and J shed 2 bases, with 14 bases lying between them. The CDR3 sequence is 15 residues long. The CDR3 protein is CASSSEGHGQETQYF. For the CDR3, the DNA is TGCGCCAGCAGCTCCGAAGGACACGGTCAAGAGACCCAGTACTTC.

The V call is TRBV28, the J call TRBJ2-6; possibly TRBD1 or TRBD2 for D (5 bases each). V lost 3 bases and J lost 0, with 9 bases in between. Per germline, CDR1 MDHEN and CDR2 SYDVKM. This CDR3 contains 16 residues. The CDR3 here is CASSFGTASGANVLTF. DNA of the CDR3: TGTGCCAGCAGTTTTGGGACGGCCTCTGGGGCCAACGTCCTGACTTTC.

This sequence joins TRBV7-3 and TRBJ2-1, with 7 positions matching TRBD2. Losses at the gene ends were 2 bases for V and 5 bases for J; bases not matched to a gene: 6. Germline-derived CDR1 and CDR2 are SGHTA and FQGTGA. The CDR3 has 15 residues. CDR3 sequence (DNA): TGTGCCAGCAGCTTATGGGGCGGGAGTAACAATGAGCAGTTCTTC. Protein: CASSLWGGSNNEQFF.

J is TRBJ2-3 and V is TRBV2, with 16 positions matching TRBD2. Germline V gene data show CDR1 as SNHLY and CDR2 as FYNNEI. V shed 2 bases and J 4 bases; nucleotides not matched to a gene: 9. The CDR3 has 19 amino acids. The chain's CDR3 is CASSERWGTSGREADTQYF. The CDR3 bases are TGTGCCAGCAGTGAACGTTGGGGGACTAGCGGGAGGGAAGCAGATACGCAGTATTTT.

V and J are TRBV18 and TRBJ1-3, with D unresolved. V was clipped by 0 bases and J by 0 bases, with 15 bases between them. CDR1 is KGHSH and CDR2 is LQKENI in the germline V gene. The CDR3 length is 18 residues. CDR3 bases: TGTGCCAGCTCACCACCGAAGGGAGACTACAGCTCTGGAAACACCATATATTTT. This encodes CASSPPKGDYSSGNTIYF.

The chain uses TRBV5-1 and TRBJ1-1; D not certain. This CDR3 has 13 residues. The germline gives CDR1 SGHRS, CDR2 YFSETQ. Trimming took off 0 bases at V and 5 bases at J, with 8 bases between the two ends. The CDR3 is CASSLALGTEAFF. CDR3 DNA sequence: TGCGCCAGCAGCTTGGCCTTGGGAACTGAAGCTTTCTTT.

This chain uses TRBV5-5 with TRBJ1-2, with 9 bases that match TRBD1. Germline CDR1 SGHKS, CDR2 YYEKEE (reference sequence). The length of the CDR3 is 18 residues. With V trimmed by 2 bases and J by 2 bases, 13 bases remained unmatched. CDR3 DNA sequence: TGTGCCAGCAGCTTTGCTACCCGGGGAGGACAGGGGAACTATGGCTACACCTTC. Its protein is CASSFATRGGQGNYGYTF. Complete variable domain (other parts from reference TRBV5-5 and TRBJ1-2): DAGVTQSPTHLIKTRGQQVTLRCSPISGHKSVSWYQQVLGQGPQFIFQYYEKEERGRGNFPDRFSARQFPNYSSELNVNALLLGDSALYLCASSFATRGGQGNYGYTFGSGTRLTVV.

This chain links TRBV5-1 with TRBJ2-7, with D unresolved. Germline CDR1 is SGHRS and CDR2 is YFSETQ. Deletions cut 0 bases from V and 6 bases from J, with 13 bases between. The CDR3 sequence is 14 residues long. CDR3 protein: CASSLGAISGEQYF. CDR3 sequence (DNA): TGCGCCAGCAGCTTGGGGGCCATTTCGGGCGAGCAGTACTTC. The full variable domain, in which reference TRBV5-1 and TRBJ2-7 provide the parts outside the CDR3, is KAGVTQTPRYLIKTRGQQVTLSCSPISGHRSVSWYQQTPGQGLQFLFEYFSETQRNKGNFPGRFSGRQFSNSRSEMNVSTLELGDSALYLCASSLGAISGEQYFGPGTRLTVT.

V and J are TRBV7-9 and TRBJ2-7, with 8 positions matching TRBD2. CDR3 length: 16 amino acids. Per germline, CDR1 SEHNR and CDR2 FQNEAQ (reference sequence). Losses at the gene ends were 5 bases for V and 5 bases for J; bases not matched to a gene: 14. The CDR3: CASSPTGLEVRDEQYF. CDR3 nucleotide sequence: TGTGCCAGCAGCCCGACGGGACTAGAGGTTCGGGACGAGCAGTACTTC.

J is TRBJ1-5 and V is TRBV28; no clear D. This CDR3 has 16 amino acids. Germline CDR1 reads MDHEN; CDR2 reads SYDVKM. Trimming shortened V by 1 base and J by 1 base, and 11 bases separated the two germline ends. The DNA for the CDR3 is TGTGCCAGCAGTTTATTTTCAGGTTTAAGCAATCAGCCCCAGCATTTT. Its translation: CASSLFSGLSNQPQHF.

The chain recombines TRBV5-1 with TRBJ2-7; D remains ambiguous. The CDR3 contains 12 residues. Trimming removed 3 bases at V and 2 bases at J, with 6 bases between. Germline values: CDR1 SGHRS, CDR2 YFSETQ. This chain's CDR3 is CASSSEAYEQYF. CDR3 sequence (DNA): TGCGCCAGCAGCTCTGAAGCCTACGAGCAGTACTTC.

The V gene is TRBV10-2, the J gene TRBJ2-2; a weak D match, TRBD2 (6 bases). Germline V lookup: CDR1 WSHSY, CDR2 SAAADI. This CDR3 is built from 14 residues. With 7 bases removed from V and 9 bases from J, the gap between germline ends came to 18 bases. CDR3: CASTIGRQIRELFF. The CDR3 nucleotides read TGCGCCAGCACAATCGGGAGACAAATTAGGGAGCTGTTTTTT.